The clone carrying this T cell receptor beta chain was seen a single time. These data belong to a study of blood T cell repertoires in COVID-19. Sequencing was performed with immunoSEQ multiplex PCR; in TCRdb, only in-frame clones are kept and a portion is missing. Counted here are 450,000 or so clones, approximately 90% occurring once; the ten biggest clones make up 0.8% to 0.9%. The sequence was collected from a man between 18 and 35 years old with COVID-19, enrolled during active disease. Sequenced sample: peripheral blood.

CDR3 bases: TGTGCCAGCTCACCCCAGGGGGATAATGAAAAACTGTTTTTT. Amino acids: CASSPQGDNEKLFF. J is TRBJ1-4 and V is TRBV18, with TRBD1 identical over 7 bases. Germline lookup yields CDR1 KGHSH and CDR2 LQKENI. The CDR3 covers 14 residues. V was clipped by 3 bases and J by 4 bases; unmatched bases: 2.